Given below is one T cell receptor beta chain in context. This record belongs to a study of regulatory T cells in long-lasting Graves disease. The time point was: persistent/refractory GD, antithyroid drugs over 5 years with positive TRAb. The TCR library was made from RNA that had been extracted from PBMCs in TRIzol. Both iRepertoire HTBI primers and Arm-PCR of CDR3 regions were used to build the TCR beta libraries. TCRdb reprocessed the multiplex PCR reads via MiXCR and lists one record per CDR3 protein. The sample shows roughly 470,000 distinct CDR3 sequences, more than 20% of them seen only once. This CDR3 region has 15 residues. Germline CDR1 and CDR2: SGDLS and YYNGEE. V lost 0 bases, J lost 2 bases, and 8 bases lay in between.

This receptor was taken from a female donor with Graves disease. The rearrangement links TRBV9 to TRBJ2-2, with D possibly matching TRBD2 (5 bases). Specimen: peripheral blood mononuclear cells (PBMCs), collected when the disease was refractory, from a patient treated with antithyroid drugs. The CDR3 region has the DNA TGTGCCAGCAGCGTAGTGGCGGGCAACACCGGGGAGCTGTTTTTT. Translating it yields CASSVVAGNTGELFF.